This TCR beta chain emerged from a study of memory CD4+ T cells and cytomegalovirus serostatus (dated by TCRdb to about 2019). Regarding the research as a whole: The cohort included approximately 35 healthy adults from Belgium, of whom 9 were CMV seropositive and 24 were CMV seronegative. The study sequenced CD4+ memory TCRbeta repertoires of a Belgian cohort with known cytomegalovirus serostatus to replicate a published TCR-based CMV serostatus classifier. The full study reports these points: For CMV serostatus prediction, a median bootstrapped AUC of about 0.95 was reached with the original framework, and a median bootstrapped AUC of approximately 0.89 was reached with a US-trained random forest. The results were read as suggesting that the CMV-associated TCR signature is, for the most part, present in the CD4+ memory repertoire. Unlike the original study, which covered naive and memory CD4+ and CD8+ populations, the Belgian study sequenced only CD4+CD45RO+ memory cells. A median bootstrapped AUC of around 0.95 with a 95% CI of 0.76-1.00 was achieved on the Belgian cohort by the original-framework classifier. Among the 164 previously reported CMV-associated TCRbeta sequences, some 70 showed up in the CD4+ memory repertoires, with each one found in between one and five individuals.

A FACSAria II was used to sort memory CD4+ T cells, defined as single viable CD3+CD4+CD8-CD45RO+ cells. To determine CMV serostatus, a Roche Elecsys assay was used that detects serum IgG against CMV pp150, pp28, p38 and p52. After thawing, total CD4+ T cells were enriched by positive selection with CD4 magnetic microbeads. The samples came from a different study that was designed specifically to examine the CD4+ T cell memory repertoire. Peripheral blood mononuclear cells were isolated and cryopreserved following standard operating procedures; serum was stored at -80 °C. CD3-PerCP (BW264/56), CD4-APC (RPA-T4), CD45RO-PE (UCHT1) and CD8-Pacific Orange (3B5) antibodies were used for staining, and non-viable cells were excluded with Sytox blue. From a lookup of the germline V gene, CDR1 and CDR2 are ENHRY and SYGVKD. From its cysteine to its phenylalanine, the CDR3 spans 12 amino acids. Just CDR3 DNA is preserved here, 36 bases in frame from base 1. The V end loses 4 bases and the J end loses 3 bases, and a stretch of 7 bases separates them.

The Quick-DNA Microprep Kit was used to extract genomic DNA from the sorted cells. TCRbeta DNA was amplified with the immunoSEQ hsTCRbeta kit following the manufacturer's protocol. An Illumina MiSeq instrument was used to sequence the TCRbeta libraries. On the study's bioinformatics: Removing out-of-frame sequences left approximately 2,400,000 distinct TCRbeta sequences, an average of around 67,000 per individual. Each individual was scored according to the count of more than 150 previously reported CMV-associated TCRbeta sequences and the total productive distinct TCRbeta count. A beta-binomial model was reimplemented in Python, and scikit-learn random forests with default parameters were trained on data from the US cohort. On the Belgian cohort, classifier performance was reported as the median AUC, along with percentile confidence intervals, across 10,000 bootstrap iterations. This is the immuneACCESS table as TCRdb keeps it, with only in-frame sequences that have V and J called. A part of the clones is gone; compared with another copy, unresolved V genes explain less than half, and the rest is unexplained. V, J and clone size are those of that table, while D and trimming were read from the DNA. This sample lists over 50,000 clones; about 80% were detected once. Clones ranked in the top ten supply about 1.5% of the sample.

To note about this clone: Its antigen is currently not known. No base-level quality is on record; no much larger clone is a single base apart.

The TCR comes from an adult in good health and CMV-seronegative. The chain joins TRBV10-3 to TRBJ2-7; perhaps TRBD2 is the D gene, with 5 bases matching. The sample taken for sequencing was memory CD4+ T cells from blood. The CDR3 loop reads CAISVEGYEQYF. The nucleotide sequence is TGTGCCATCAGTGTAGAGGGCTACGAGCAGTACTTC.